The source of this TCR beta chain is a study of OX40 agonist ivuxolimab in advanced cancers. The data were produced by immunoSEQ multiplex PCR, yet TCRdb's version contains in-frame clones alone and is incomplete. The sample has 20,000 to 25,000 clones, 75% to 80% seen once. CDR3 size: 15 residues. CDR1 and CDR2 from the germline V gene are MNHNS and SASEGT. With 6 bases removed from V and 5 bases from J, the gap between germline ends came to 19 bases. J is TRBJ2-5 and V is TRBV6-1; D may be TRBD2 (5 bases). The TCR sequence derives from an adult with an advanced solid tumor such as melanoma, head and neck, liver or kidney cancer. The sequencing here drew on CD4+ or CD8+ T cells sorted from blood, taken in a trial of the OX40 agonist ivuxolimab. The CDR3 DNA is TGTGCCAGCAGGGGCGGACTGGGGAAGAGTGAGACCCAGTACTTC. It translates to CASRGGLGKSETQYF.